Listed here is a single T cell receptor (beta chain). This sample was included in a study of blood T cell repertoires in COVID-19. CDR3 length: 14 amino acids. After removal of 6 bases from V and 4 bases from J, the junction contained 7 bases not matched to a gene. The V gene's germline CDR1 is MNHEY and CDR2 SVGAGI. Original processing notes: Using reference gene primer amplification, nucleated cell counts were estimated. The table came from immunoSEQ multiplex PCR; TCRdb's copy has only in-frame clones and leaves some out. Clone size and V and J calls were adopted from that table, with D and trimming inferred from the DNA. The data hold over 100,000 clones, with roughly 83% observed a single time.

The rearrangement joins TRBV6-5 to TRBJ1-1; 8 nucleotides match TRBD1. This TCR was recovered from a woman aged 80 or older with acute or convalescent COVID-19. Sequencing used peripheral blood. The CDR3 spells CASRQQGEATEAFF. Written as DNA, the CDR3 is TGTGCCAGCAGACAACAGGGGGAGGCCACTGAAGCTTTCTTT.